The source of this TCR beta chain is a study of human T cells and chemical hapten exposure. About the research overall: Patients, predominantly female, presented with alopecia areata, totalis or universalis.

The study used a library that attached unique molecular identifiers to individual cDNA molecules. Each CDR3 protein is one row after TCRdb ran MiXCR on the RACE reads. The sample carries approximately 110,000 distinct CDR3 sequences, approximately 10% recorded once. CDR1 is DFQATT and CDR2 is SNEGSKA in the germline V gene (reference sequence). The V end lost 4 bases, the J end lost 2 bases, and 15 bases lay between the germline ends. This CDR3 region has 14 residues. This clonotype was recorded at least ten times. Time point reported: patch test 1, 2 weeks after DPC sensitization. This sample's treatment: therapeutic diphenylcyclopropenone sensitization with weekly scalp DPC. People who gave samples had alopecia, were 18 to 70 years old, and were suitable for DPC.

This TCR was recovered from a woman in her thirties or forties with alopecia areata. Some clones in this sample may be carry-over from other donors' samples. Sequences were derived from whole blood, sampled in connection with sensitization to the hapten diphenylcyclopropenone (DPC). This chain joins TRBV20-1 and TRBJ2-7; D is possibly TRBD1 or TRBD2 (5 bases each). The CDR3 sequence is CSATGRDSAYEQYF. The CDR3 DNA reads as TGCAGTGCTACGGGACGAGACTCGGCCTACGAGCAGTACTTC.